The 7 T cell receptor beta chains presented below share a single source sample, sequenced in a study of blood T cell repertoires in COVID-19. Clones were read by immunoSEQ multiplex PCR, and TCRdb kept only the in-frame ones, dropping some. The table has 70,000 to 95,000 clones, around nine tenths seen once. The sample was peripheral blood. Receptors originate from a man in his forties or fifties with acute or convalescent COVID-19.

The CDR3 DNA is TGTGCCAGCAGTGACCGACAGGTGTCCTACGAGCAGTACGTC. This translates into CASSDRQVSYEQYV. This rearrangement joins TRBV2 to TRBJ2-7, with a tentative D call TRBD1 (6 bases). Deletions cut 3 bases from V and 1 base from J, with 10 bases between. This CDR3 spans 14 amino acids. Germline V gene sequence: CDR1 SNHLY, CDR2 FYNNEI.

V gene TRBV3-1 (or the pseudogene TRBV3-2) combines with J gene TRBJ2-5; TRBD1 agrees at 10 bases. The junction had 8 bases not matched to a gene; V was cut back by 4 bases and J by 3 bases. The CDR3 totals 16 residues. From germline, CDR1 is LGHDT and CDR2 YNNKEL (reference sequence). The CDR3 DNA is TGTGCCAGCAGCCTCGGGGGGACAGGGGAAAAAGAGACCCAGTACTTC. This translates into CASSLGGTGEKETQYF.

The chain joins TRBV6-5 to TRBJ1-6; 8 nucleotides match TRBD1. Per germline, CDR1 MNHEY and CDR2 SVGAGI. This CDR3 has 14 residues. Trimming cost V 8 bases and J 7 bases; bases outside gene matches: 7. CDR3 protein: CASSSRDRNSPLHF. The CDR3 nucleotides are TGTGCCAGCTCCTCCCGGGACAGGAATTCACCCCTCCACTTT.

This clone showed up just a few times. V is TRBV6-6 and J is TRBJ2-7, with 9 bases lining up with TRBD1. V dropped 7 bases and J dropped 4; count of bases not matched to a gene: 8. Germline CDR1 is MNHNY and CDR2 is SVGAGI (reference sequence). The CDR3 runs to 14 residues. CDR3 protein: CASKGQGSFYEQYF. CDR3 nucleotides: TGTGCCAGCAAGGGACAGGGCTCTTTTTACGAGCAGTACTTC.

The genes are TRBV9 and TRBJ2-1, with D possibly matching TRBD1 (6 bases). Per the germline V gene, CDR1 is SGDLS and CDR2 is YYNGEE. Trimming took 0 bases from V and 4 from J, leaving 11 bases between them. This CDR3 has 15 amino acids. The CDR3 DNA reads as TGTGCCAGCAGCGTAGGGGTCGGGACATACAATGAGCAGTTCTTC. Amino acids: CASSVGVGTYNEQFF.

The J gene is TRBJ1-1, the V gene TRBV9, with TRBD1 matching 12 bases. Germline V lookup: CDR1 SGDLS, CDR2 YYNGEE. The CDR3 is 15 amino acids. J was trimmed by 1 base and V by 3 bases; bases with no gene match: 1. CDR3: CASSGGQGANTEAFF. The CDR3 bases are TGTGCCAGCAGCGGGGGACAGGGGGCGAACACTGAAGCTTTCTTT.

The V and J genes are TRBV2 and TRBJ2-7; TRBD2 matches 9 bases. The V gene's germline CDR1 is SNHLY and CDR2 FYNNEI. The CDR3 runs 13 residues. V shed 7 bases, J shed 3 bases, and the junction held 4 bases outside the gene matches. This chain's CDR3 is CASNLLAGYEQYF. The DNA for the CDR3 is TGTGCCAGCAATTTACTAGCGGGCTACGAGCAGTACTTC.